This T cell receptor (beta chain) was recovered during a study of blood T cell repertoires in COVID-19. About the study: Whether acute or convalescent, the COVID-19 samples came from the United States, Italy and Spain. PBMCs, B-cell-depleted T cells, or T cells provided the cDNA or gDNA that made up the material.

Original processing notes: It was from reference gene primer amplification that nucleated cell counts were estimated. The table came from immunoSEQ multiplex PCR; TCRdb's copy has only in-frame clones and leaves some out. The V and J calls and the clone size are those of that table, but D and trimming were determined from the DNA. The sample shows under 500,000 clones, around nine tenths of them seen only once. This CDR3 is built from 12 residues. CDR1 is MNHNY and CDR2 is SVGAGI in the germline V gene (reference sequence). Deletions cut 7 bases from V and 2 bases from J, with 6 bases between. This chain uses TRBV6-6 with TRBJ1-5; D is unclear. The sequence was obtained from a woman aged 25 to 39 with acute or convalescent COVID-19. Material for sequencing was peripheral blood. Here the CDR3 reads CASTPGNQPQHF. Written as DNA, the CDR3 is TGTGCCAGCACTCCGGGCAATCAGCCCCAGCATTTT.